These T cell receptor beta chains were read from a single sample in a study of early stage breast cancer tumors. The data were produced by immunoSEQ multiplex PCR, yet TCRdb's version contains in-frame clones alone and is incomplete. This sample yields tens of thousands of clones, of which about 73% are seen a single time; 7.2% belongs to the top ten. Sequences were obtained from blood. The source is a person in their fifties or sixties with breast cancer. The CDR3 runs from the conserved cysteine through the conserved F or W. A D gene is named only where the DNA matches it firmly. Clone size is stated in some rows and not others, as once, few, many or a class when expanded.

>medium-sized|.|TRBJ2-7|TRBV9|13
CASSGSSSYEQYF
TGTGCCAGCAGCGGGAGTTCCTCCTACGAGCAGTACTTC
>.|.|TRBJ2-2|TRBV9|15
CASSVGSRNTGELFF
TGTGCCAGCAGCGTTGGGAGCCGGAACACCGGGGAGCTGTTTTTT
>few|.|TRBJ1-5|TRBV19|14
CASTQGYSNQPQHF
TGTGCCAGTACTCAGGGATATAGCAATCAGCCCCAGCATTTT
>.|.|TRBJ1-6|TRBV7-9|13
CARLGLYNSPLHF
TGTGCCAGACTCGGACTATATAATTCACCCCTCCACTTT
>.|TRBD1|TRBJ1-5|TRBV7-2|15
CASSLEYRGNQPQHF
TGTGCCAGCAGCTTGGAGTACAGGGGGAATCAGCCCCAGCATTTT
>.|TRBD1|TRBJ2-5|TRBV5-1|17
CASSLAMGQALQETQYF
TGCGCCAGCAGCTTGGCTATGGGACAGGCCTTACAAGAGACCCAGTACTTC
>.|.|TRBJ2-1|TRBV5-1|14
CASSPMGQNNEQFF
TGCGCCAGCAGCCCAATGGGACAAAACAATGAGCAGTTCTTC
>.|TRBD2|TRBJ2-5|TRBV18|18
CASSPPRGLGTSEETQYF
TGTGCCAGCTCACCACCGCGGGGCCTCGGGACTAGCGAAGAGACCCAGTACTTC
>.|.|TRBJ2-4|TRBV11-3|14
CASSLGWGGSIQYF
TGTGCCAGCAGCTTAGGTTGGGGCGGTTCCATTCAGTACTTC
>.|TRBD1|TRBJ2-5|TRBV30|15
CAWSHGQGWSETQYF
TGTGCCTGGAGCCACGGACAGGGATGGAGCGAGACCCAGTACTTC
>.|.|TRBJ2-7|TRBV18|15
CASSPGAAEGYEQYF
TGTGCCAGCTCACCAGGGGCAGCGGAGGGTTACGAGCAGTACTTC
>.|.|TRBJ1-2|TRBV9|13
CASSETGNYGYTF
TGTGCCAGCAGCGAAACAGGGAACTATGGCTACACCTTC
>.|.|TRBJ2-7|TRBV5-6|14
CASSWGGDNYEQYF
TGTGCCAGCAGTTGGGGGGGGGACAACTACGAGCAGTACTTC
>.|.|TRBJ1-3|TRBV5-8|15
CASSLGRVTGNTIYF
TGTGCCAGCAGCTTGGGCAGGGTAACTGGAAACACCATATATTTT
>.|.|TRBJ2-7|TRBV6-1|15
CASSEGGASSYEQYF
TGTGCCAGCAGTGAAGGGGGAGCTAGCTCCTACGAGCAGTACTTC
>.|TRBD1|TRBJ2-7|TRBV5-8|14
CASSSRGQVYEQYF
TGTGCCAGCAGCTCCAGGGGGCAAGTCTACGAGCAGTACTTC
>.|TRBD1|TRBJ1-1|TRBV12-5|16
CASGLTMTGGRAEAFF
TGTGCTAGTGGTTTGACCATGACAGGGGGCAGGGCTGAAGCTTTCTTT
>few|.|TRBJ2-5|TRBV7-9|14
CASSSGLPGETQYF
TGTGCCAGCAGCTCGGGACTCCCCGGGGAGACCCAGTACTTC
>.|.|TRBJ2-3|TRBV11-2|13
CASSASGWGAQYF
TGTGCCAGCAGCGCCTCCGGGTGGGGAGCGCAGTATTTT
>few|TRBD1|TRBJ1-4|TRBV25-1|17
CASSGLDRGVIGEKLFF
TGTGCCAGCAGTGGGTTGGACAGGGGCGTAATAGGGGAAAAACTGTTTTTT
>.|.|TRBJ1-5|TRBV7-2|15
CASSPGEGANQPQHF
TGTGCCAGCAGCCCCGGTGAAGGGGCAAATCAGCCCCAGCATTTT
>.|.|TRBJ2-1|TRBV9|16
CASSVAVLTSYNEQFF
TGTGCCAGCAGCGTAGCGGTCCTGACTAGTTACAATGAGCAGTTCTTC
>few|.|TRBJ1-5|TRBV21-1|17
CASSSPTRDREGQPQHF
TGTGCCAGCAGCTCCCCCACGAGGGACAGGGAGGGTCAGCCCCAGCATTTT
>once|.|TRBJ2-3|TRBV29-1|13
CSVSGYSTDTQYF
TGCAGCGTTAGCGGGTATAGCACAGATACGCAGTATTTT
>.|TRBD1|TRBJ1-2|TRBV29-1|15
CSVEDRGQGNYGYTF
TGCAGCGTTGAAGATCGGGGACAGGGAAACTATGGCTACACCTTC
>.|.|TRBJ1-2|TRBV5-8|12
CASSPGVIGYTF
TGTGCCAGCAGCCCGGGGGTAATCGGCTACACCTTC
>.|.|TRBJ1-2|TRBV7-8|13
CASSLGREGGYTF
TGTGCCAGCAGCTTAGGGCGGGAAGGAGGCTACACCTTC
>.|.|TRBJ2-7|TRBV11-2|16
CASSSAVRGLSYEQYF
TGTGCCAGCAGCTCTGCGGTTAGGGGTCTGTCCTACGAGCAGTACTTC
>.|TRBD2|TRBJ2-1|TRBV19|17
CASTPGTSGNSYNEQFF
TGTGCCAGTACCCCCGGGACTAGCGGGAACTCCTACAATGAGCAGTTCTTC
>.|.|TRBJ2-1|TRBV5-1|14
CASTGASAYNEQFF
TGCGCCAGCACGGGAGCTTCTGCCTACAATGAGCAGTTCTTC